The entry below gives a single TCR beta chain sequence along with its context. Reprocessing the 5' RACE reads, TCRdb reports a single entry for every CDR3 protein and omits DNA. The table for this sample gives around 100,000 distinct CDR3 sequences. The sample is drawn from a study of T cells expressing NK-cell markers. Across the study: Each TCR beta repertoire originated in sorted T cells that were CD3+CD56+NKG2C+, CD3+CD56+NKG2C- or CD3+CD56-NKG2C+.

CDR3 length: 14 amino acids. Per the germline V gene, CDR1 is MDHEN and CDR2 is SYDVKM. Sequenced: blood T cells: a sorted CD56 or NKG2C T cell subset, CD4+ or CD8+ T cells, or bulk PBMC T cells (not recorded which). This chain connects TRBV28 to TRBJ2-7; TCRdb gives TRBD1 as the D gene, but with no DNA this cannot be confirmed. The TCR sequence derives from a woman between 18 and 69 years old in good health. CDR3 protein: CASKGIWVSYEQYF.